This TCR beta chain was profiled in a study of T cell changes during pregnancy in multiple sclerosis. The germline CDR1 and CDR2 sequences are SGHKS and YYEKEE (reference sequence). V shed 1 base and J 1 base; nucleotides not matched to a gene: 6. There are 17 residues in the CDR3. The data were produced by immunoSEQ multiplex PCR, yet TCRdb's version contains in-frame clones alone and is incomplete. This sample has some 80,000 clones, with roughly 90% found just once. This clonotype was sampled from a female donor in good health, enrolled as a control in a pregnancy study. The rearrangement links TRBV5-5 to TRBJ2-1; 9 nucleotides line up with TRBD2. The sequenced sample was peripheral blood, obtained in the first trimester of pregnancy. This CDR3 is CASSLWLAGRSYNEQFF. CDR3 coding DNA: TGTGCCAGCAGCTTGTGGCTAGCGGGGAGGTCCTACAATGAGCAGTTCTTC.